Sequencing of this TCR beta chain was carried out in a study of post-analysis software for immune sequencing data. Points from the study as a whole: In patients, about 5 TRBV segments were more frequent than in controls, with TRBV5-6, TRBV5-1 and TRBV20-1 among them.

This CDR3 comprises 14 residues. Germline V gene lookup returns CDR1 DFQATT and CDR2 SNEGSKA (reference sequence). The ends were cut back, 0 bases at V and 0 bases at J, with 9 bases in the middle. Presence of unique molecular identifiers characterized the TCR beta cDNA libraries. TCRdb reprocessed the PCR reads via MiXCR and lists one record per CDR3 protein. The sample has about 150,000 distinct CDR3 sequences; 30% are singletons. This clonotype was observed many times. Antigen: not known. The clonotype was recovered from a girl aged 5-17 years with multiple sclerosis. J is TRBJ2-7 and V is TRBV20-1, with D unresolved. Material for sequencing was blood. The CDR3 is CSARDRADSYEQYF. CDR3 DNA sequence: TGCAGTGCTAGAGATCGGGCAGACTCCTACGAGCAGTACTTC.